The 9 T cell receptor beta chains below all came from one sample that was sequenced in a study of tumor-infiltrating lymphocytes in localized non-small cell lung cancer. Assay used: immunoSEQ multiplex PCR; TCRdb lists only in-frame clones, some missing. The table shows about 7,500 clones, with 60% to 70% occurring only once. The sample consisted of uninvolved lung tissue not adjacent to the tumor. Receptors were obtained from a human donor with non-small cell lung cancer.

The chain is built from TRBV7-2 and TRBJ1-1; a weak D match, TRBD1 (5 bases). Trimming shortened V by 5 bases and J by 3 bases, and 13 bases separated the two germline ends. There are 14 residues in the CDR3. Germline V gives CDR1 SGHTA, CDR2 FQGNSA. The CDR3 spells CASSRTGGYTEAFF. CDR3 nucleotides: TGTGCCAGCAGCAGAACCGGGGGGTACACTGAAGCTTTCTTT. Using reference TRBV7-2 and TRBJ1-1 for the parts outside the CDR3, the full variable domain is GAGVSQSPSNKVTEKGKDVELRCDPISGHTALYWYRQSLGQGLEFLIYFQGNSAPDKSGLPSDRFSAERTGGSVSTLTIQRTQQEDSAVYLCASSRTGGYTEAFFGQGTRLTVV.

The genes are TRBV11-2 and TRBJ2-6; D may correspond to TRBD1 or TRBD2 (5 bases each). The ends were cut back, 0 bases at V and 0 bases at J, with 12 bases in the middle. Germline V CDR1 and CDR2: SGHAT, FQNNGV. The CDR3 sequence is 18 residues long. This CDR3 reads CASSLDHWGSSGANVLTF. The CDR3, as DNA: TGTGCCAGCAGCTTAGATCATTGGGGGAGCTCTGGGGCCAACGTCCTGACTTTC.

The rearrangement joins TRBV6-5 to TRBJ1-2, with TRBD1 as a possible D gene (5 bases). Germline CDR1 MNHEY, CDR2 SVGAGI. The length of the CDR3 is 14 residues. The ends were cut back, 6 bases at V and 2 bases at J, with 13 bases in the middle. CDR3 sequence reads: CASRERQTNYGYTF. The CDR3 DNA is TGTGCCAGCAGAGAACGACAGACGAACTATGGCTACACCTTC.

V is TRBV6-6 and J is TRBJ1-1; no reliable D call. This CDR3 has 12 amino acids. Trimming shortened V by 6 bases and J by 1 base, and 6 bases separated the two germline ends. Germline V lookup: CDR1 MNHNY, CDR2 SVGAGI (reference sequence). CDR3 region: CASSLTNTEAFF. The CDR3 DNA is TGTGCCAGCAGCCTCACGAACACTGAAGCTTTCTTT.

Relative to its sample, this clone is medium-sized. Other DNA sequences of this sample code for an identical CDR3. The rearrangement joins TRBV19 to TRBJ1-5; 8 nucleotides agree with TRBD1. The V segment lost 5 bases and the J segment 0 bases; nucleotides outside the gene matches: 6. Germline lookup yields CDR1 LNHDA and CDR2 SQIVND (reference sequence). The CDR3 has 16 amino acids. The CDR3 loop is CASSPRQGNSNQPQHF. The CDR3 DNA is TGTGCCAGTAGTCCGCGACAGGGGAATAGCAATCAGCCCCAGCATTTT.

The genes are TRBV5-1 and TRBJ2-7; 9 bases fit TRBD1. This CDR3 is built from 17 residues. The germline V gene encodes CDR1 SGHRS and CDR2 YFSETQ. The V gene end was trimmed by 0 bases and the J gene end by 5 bases; junction bases not matched to a gene: 12. CDR3 in amino acids: CASSLELLGTGSDEQYF. The CDR3 DNA reads TGCGCCAGCAGCTTGGAGCTCCTCGGGACAGGGTCTGACGAGCAGTACTTC.

The chain combines TRBV30 with TRBJ2-2, with a weak D call TRBD1 (5 bases). The V end lost 2 bases, the J end lost 3 bases, and 7 bases lay between the germline ends. The CDR3 is 13 residues long. Germline CDR1 GTSNPN, CDR2 SVGIG (reference sequence). CDR3 residues: CAWSTQDTGELFF. Here the CDR3 DNA reads TGTGCCTGGAGTACACAGGACACCGGGGAGCTGTTTTTT.

The chain combines TRBV11-2 with TRBJ1-1, with a tentative D call TRBD1 (5 bases). V was clipped by 0 bases and J by 10 bases, with 27 bases between them. The CDR3 covers 18 residues. Germline V gene lookup returns CDR1 SGHAT and CDR2 FQNNGV. The CDR3, as DNA: TGTGCCAGCAGCTTAGATCAGGGAGCAACCTTCCCCCCTCGGCGAGCTTTCTTT. Protein product: CASSLDQGATFPPRRAFF.

V and J are TRBV20-1 and TRBJ1-2; D is uncertain. The CDR3 sequence is 11 residues long. Germline V gives CDR1 DFQATT, CDR2 SNEGSKA (reference sequence). V gave up 3 bases and J gave up 3 bases, with 5 bases separating them. The CDR3 reads CSARIDYGYTF. In DNA, the CDR3 is TGCAGTGCTAGGATTGACTATGGCTACACCTTC.